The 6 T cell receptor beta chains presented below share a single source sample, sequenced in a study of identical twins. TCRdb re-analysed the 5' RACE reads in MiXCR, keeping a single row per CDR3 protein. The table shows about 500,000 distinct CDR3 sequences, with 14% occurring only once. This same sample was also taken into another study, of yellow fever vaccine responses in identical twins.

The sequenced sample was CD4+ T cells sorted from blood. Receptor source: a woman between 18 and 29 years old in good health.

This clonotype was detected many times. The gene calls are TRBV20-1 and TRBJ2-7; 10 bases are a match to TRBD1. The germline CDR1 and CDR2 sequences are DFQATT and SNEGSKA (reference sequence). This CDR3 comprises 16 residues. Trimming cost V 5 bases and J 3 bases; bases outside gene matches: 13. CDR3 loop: CSAGRALGQGFYEQYF. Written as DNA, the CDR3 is TGCAGTGCTGGACGAGCTTTGGGACAGGGGTTCTACGAGCAGTACTTC.

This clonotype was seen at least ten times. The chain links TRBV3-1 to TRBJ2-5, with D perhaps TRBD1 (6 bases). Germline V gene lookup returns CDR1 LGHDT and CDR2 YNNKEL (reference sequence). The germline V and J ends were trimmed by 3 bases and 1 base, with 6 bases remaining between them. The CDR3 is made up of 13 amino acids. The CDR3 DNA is TGTGCCAGCAGCCAGGACAGCCAAGAGACCCAGTACTTC. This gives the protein CASSQDSQETQYF.

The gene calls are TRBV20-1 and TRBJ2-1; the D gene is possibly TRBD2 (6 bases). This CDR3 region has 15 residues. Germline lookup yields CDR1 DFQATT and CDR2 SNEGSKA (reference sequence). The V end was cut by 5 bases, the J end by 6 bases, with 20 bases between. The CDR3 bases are TGCAGTGCTGGGCCCTCGGGACTCAGTTTCAATGAGCAGTTCTTC. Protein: CSAGPSGLSFNEQFF.

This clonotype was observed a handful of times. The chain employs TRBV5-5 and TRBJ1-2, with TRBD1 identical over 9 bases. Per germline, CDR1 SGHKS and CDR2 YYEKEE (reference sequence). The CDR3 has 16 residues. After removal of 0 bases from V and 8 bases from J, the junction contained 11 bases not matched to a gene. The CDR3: CASSLGVPGQGPGYTF. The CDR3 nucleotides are TGTGCCAGCAGCTTGGGGGTTCCGGGACAGGGTCCAGGCTACACCTTC.

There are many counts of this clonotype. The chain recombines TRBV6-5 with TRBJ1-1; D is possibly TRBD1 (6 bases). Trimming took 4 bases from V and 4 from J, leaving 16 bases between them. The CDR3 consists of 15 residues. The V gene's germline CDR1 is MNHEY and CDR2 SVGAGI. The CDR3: CASSSGWGAGTEAFF. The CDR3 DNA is TGTGCCAGCAGTTCGGGGTGGGGGGCTGGCACTGAAGCTTTCTTT.

DNA for the CDR3: TGTGCCAGCTCCCGCGGGACAGGGGAAAACACAGATACGCAGTATTTT. Its translation: CASSRGTGENTDTQYF. This chain links TRBV18 with TRBJ2-3; 10 bases are a match to TRBD1. The CDR3 extends over 16 amino acids. V was clipped by 6 bases and J by 2 bases; unmatched bases: 8. Germline-derived CDR1 and CDR2 are KGHSH and LQKENI.